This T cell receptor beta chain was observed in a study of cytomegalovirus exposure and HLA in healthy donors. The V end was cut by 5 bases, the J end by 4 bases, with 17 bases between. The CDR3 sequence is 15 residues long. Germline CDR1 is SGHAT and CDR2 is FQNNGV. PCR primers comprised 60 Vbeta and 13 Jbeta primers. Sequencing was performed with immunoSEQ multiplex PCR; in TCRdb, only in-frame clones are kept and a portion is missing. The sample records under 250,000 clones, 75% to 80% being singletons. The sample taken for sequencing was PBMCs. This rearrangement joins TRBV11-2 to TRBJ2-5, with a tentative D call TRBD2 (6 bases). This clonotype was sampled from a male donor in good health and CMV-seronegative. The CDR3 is CASSPGTLGIETQYF. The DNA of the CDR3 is TGTGCCAGCAGCCCCGGGACTTTAGGGATAGAGACCCAGTACTTC.